This T cell receptor beta chain is drawn from a study of blood T cell repertoires in COVID-19. Overall study context: Sites in the United States, Italy and Spain provided acute and convalescent COVID-19 samples. Sample material is recorded as cDNA or gDNA derived from T cells, B-cell-depleted T cells, or PBMCs.

The CDR3 totals 13 residues. Germline CDR1 and CDR2: LGHNA and YNFKEQ. With V trimmed by 7 bases and J by 3 bases, 4 bases remained unmatched. The authors' processing: Cell counts per sample came from amplifying reference gene primers. Clones were sequenced by immunoSEQ multiplex PCR, and TCRdb holds only the in-frame ones, with some missing. V and J calls plus clone size are reproduced from that table; the DNA served to infer D and trimming. The table records hundreds of thousands of clones, roughly 88% of them present only once. Source material: peripheral blood. The rearrangement uses TRBV4-2 and TRBJ2-7, with 9 bases identical to TRBD1. The sequence came from a woman in her 30s with active or convalescent COVID-19. CDR3 region: CASKPTGGYEQYF. CDR3 DNA: TGTGCCAGCAAACCGACAGGGGGCTACGAGCAGTACTTC.